This T cell receptor (beta chain) was found in a study of blood T cell repertoires in COVID-19. Whole-study context: Acute-phase and convalescent COVID-19 samples originated in the United States, Italy and Spain.

TCRdb's table, derived via immunoSEQ multiplex PCR, lists solely in-frame clones and lacks some. The sample holds some 220,000 clones, approximately 84% seen once. This CDR3 spans 15 amino acids. The V end lost 4 bases, the J end lost 0 bases, and 10 bases lay between the germline ends. The germline gives CDR1 LGHNA, CDR2 YNFKEQ. The clonotype originates from an older woman with acute or convalescent COVID-19. Sequencing input: peripheral blood. The V call is TRBV4-2, the J call TRBJ1-5, with D unclear. Here the CDR3 reads CASSPYYNSNQPQHF. DNA of the CDR3: TGTGCCAGCAGCCCGTATTATAATAGCAATCAGCCCCAGCATTTT.